This TCR beta chain is drawn from a study of human T cells and chemical hapten exposure. Study-level information: Throughout a study of about 6 months, patients underwent weekly scalp administration of diphenylcyclopropenone doses.

The CDR3 runs 17 residues. After removal of 3 bases from V and 4 bases from J, the junction contained 10 bases not matched to a gene. CDR1 is KGHSH, CDR2 LQKENI, per germline. General observations from the study: Patch test score was positively correlated with the counts of TCRs that had expanded at PT1. Expanded TCRs formed significantly more large CDR3 similarity clusters than controls.

The time point denotes: patch test 2, 6 weeks after DPC sensitization. Treatment defined: therapeutic diphenylcyclopropenone sensitization with weekly scalp DPC. A note on this clonotype: Its antigen is as yet unknown.

TCRdb reprocessed the RACE reads with MiXCR, giving one entry per CDR3 protein. Of tens of thousands of distinct CDR3 sequences listed, 7.5% to 10% are singletons. The receptor comes from a man aged 30 to 39 with alopecia areata. Some clones in this sample may be carry-over from other donors' samples. Sequences were derived from whole blood, sampled in connection with sensitization to the hapten diphenylcyclopropenone (DPC). The chain uses TRBV18 and TRBJ1-1, with 11 bases matching TRBD1. This chain's CDR3 is CASSPSVSGTGGTEAFF. CDR3 nucleotides: TGTGCCAGCTCACCTAGCGTCTCTGGGACAGGGGGCACTGAAGCTTTCTTT.